This record covers a single TCR beta chain. Its antigen is undetermined. This record belongs to a study of post-analysis software for immune sequencing data. Whole-study findings and limits: Five or six TRBV segments were significantly more frequent in patients than in controls. TRBV5-6, TRBV5-1 and TRBV20-1 were among these segments.

Included in the TCR beta cDNA libraries were unique molecular identifiers. TCRdb processed the PCR reads anew with MiXCR; each CDR3 protein has one entry. The sample has roughly 580,000 distinct CDR3 sequences; about 40% are singletons. V shed 5 bases and J shed 7 bases, with 24 bases lying between them. Germline V gives CDR1 MNHNY, CDR2 SVGAGI (reference sequence). The length of the CDR3 is 17 residues. The TCR was taken from a girl aged 5-17 years with multiple sclerosis. Sequencing input: blood. V gene TRBV6-6 combines with J gene TRBJ2-1, with D possibly matching TRBD2 (5 bases). CDR3 protein: CASSPSKLASPGNEQFF. For the CDR3, the DNA is TGTGCCAGCAGTCCGTCAAAATTAGCGTCCCCTGGGAATGAGCAGTTCTTC.